This T cell receptor beta chain appears in the sequencing data of a study of T cells in women clearing cervical HPV infection. Per the germline V gene, CDR1 is MNHEY and CDR2 is SVGEGT. The CDR3 consists of 15 residues. As to this clone: Its antigen remains unidentified. The CDR3 end is not reached by the read, which stops 3 residues before it; the germline J gene fills it in.

Study-wide results and caveats: Timing of associations relative to infection is unclear; T-cell subsets were not isolated.

Assay used: immunoSEQ multiplex PCR; TCRdb lists only in-frame clones, some missing. This sample's clone table lists about 31,000 clones. The V call is TRBV6-2 or TRBV6-3, the J call TRBJ1-2; TRBD1 aligns across 7 bases. Sequencing used blood buffy coat. The receptor's source is a woman aged 18 to 75 with a cervical HPV16 infection that either progressed to CIN3+ or cleared (not recorded which). The CDR3 loop is CASSLPGTDSYDYTF. The part of the CDR3 DNA that was read is TGTGCCAGCAGTCTCCCCGGGACAGACTCCTACGAC.